Each of the 3 T cell receptor beta chains below was sequenced from the same sample in a study of blood T cell repertoires in COVID-19. TCRdb keeps only in-frame clones here, not all; method: immunoSEQ multiplex PCR. The table lists roughly 150,000 clones, 85% to 90% of them singletons. Material for sequencing was peripheral blood. Receptors were obtained from a woman in her forties with acute or convalescent COVID-19.

The chain links TRBV7-2 to TRBJ2-2; 12 bases align to TRBD2. V dropped 4 bases and J dropped 3; count of bases not matched to a gene: 0. Germline-derived CDR1 and CDR2 are SGHTA and FQGNSA. The length of the CDR3 is 15 residues. The CDR3 here is CASSWTSGDTGELFF. The CDR3 bases are TGTGCCAGCAGCTGGACTAGCGGGGACACCGGGGAGCTGTTTTTT.

Here the CDR3 DNA reads TGTGCCAGCAGCCCCTACAGGGTAGAAGAGACCCAGTACTTC. Translated, it gives CASSPYRVEETQYF. The chain couples TRBV7-9 to TRBJ2-5, with D possibly matching TRBD1 (6 bases). Germline lookup yields CDR1 SEHNR and CDR2 FQNEAQ (reference sequence). The germline V and J ends were trimmed by 5 bases and 3 bases, with 13 bases remaining between them. This CDR3 has 14 residues.

This chain connects TRBV7-3 to TRBJ2-7; TRBD1 matches 7 bases. V lost 5 bases, J lost 6 bases, and 10 bases stayed unmatched. Germline loops: CDR1 SGHTA, CDR2 FQGTGA. The CDR3 is 14 residues long. CDR3 residues: CASSPRQGIGEQYF. The CDR3 region has the DNA TGTGCCAGCAGCCCACGACAGGGTATCGGCGAGCAGTACTTC.